The clone carrying this T cell receptor (beta chain) was counted only a few times. The CDR3 has 13 amino acids. V was shortened by 0 bases and J by 3 bases, with 3 bases between the two germline ends. The data were taken from a study of blood T cell repertoires in COVID-19. Data came from immunoSEQ multiplex PCR; TCRdb stores just in-frame clones and leaves some out. The table includes fewer than 300,000 clones, over 70% detected once. The rearrangement uses TRBV12-3 or TRBV12-4 and TRBJ1-5; D remains unclear. The receptor was derived from a man older than 75 with acute or convalescent COVID-19. Sequenced input: peripheral blood. The chain's CDR3 is CASSLALNQPQHF. The CDR3 region has the DNA TGTGCCAGCAGTTTAGCCCTCAATCAGCCCCAGCATTTT.